Following are 10 T cell receptor beta chains from one sample sequenced in a study of CD8 T cells in ankylosing spondylitis. TCRdb re-derived calls from the 5' RACE reads in MiXCR, one entry per CDR3 protein. The data show about 150,000 distinct CDR3 sequences, with 6% to 8.5% seen just once and 9.5% to 15% held by the top ten. Sequencing used blood, either unsorted or a sorted T cell fraction (not recorded which). Source of these receptors: a female donor with ankylosing spondylitis or in good health (not recorded which).

This clonotype was seen many times. The V and J genes are TRBV20-1 and TRBJ2-6, with 7 bases matching TRBD1. V was clipped by 6 bases and J by 1 base; unmatched bases: 6. The CDR3 contains 15 residues. Germline V CDR1 and CDR2: DFQATT, SNEGSKA (reference sequence). CDR3: CSAGQAWSGANVLTF. The CDR3 nucleotides read TGCAGTGCCGGACAGGCTTGGTCTGGGGCCAACGTCCTGACTTTC.

The chain combines TRBV30 with TRBJ2-1, with D uncertain. CDR3 length: 12 amino acids. Trimming cost V 2 bases and J 5 bases, with 7 bases left between them. The V gene's germline CDR1 is GTSNPN and CDR2 SVGIG (reference sequence). The CDR3 region is CAWSSRNNEQFF. Written as DNA, the CDR3 is TGTGCCTGGAGTTCCAGAAACAATGAGCAGTTCTTC.

This clonotype was detected a few times. The chain uses TRBV4-1 and TRBJ1-2, with unresolved D. Germline V gene sequence: CDR1 MGHRA, CDR2 YSYEKL. Trimming pared 4 bases from V and 0 bases from J, leaving 12 bases between. The length of the CDR3 is 15 residues. In nucleotides, the CDR3 is TGCGCCAGCAGCCCCAGTGGAAGCCCTAACTATGGCTACACCTTC. Translating gives CASSPSGSPNYGYTF.

Many counts were recorded for this clonotype. V gene TRBV10-3 combines with J gene TRBJ2-1; TRBD2 might be the D (5 bases). Germline V lookup: CDR1 ENHRY, CDR2 SYGVKD. V shed 8 bases and J shed 5 bases, with 7 bases lying between them. The CDR3 contains 11 residues. The CDR3 nucleotides read TGTGCCATCGGACTTAACAATGAGCAGTTCTTC. Translation: CAIGLNNEQFF.

This clonotype was recorded at least ten times. The J gene is TRBJ1-2, the V gene TRBV6-2 or TRBV6-3; no firm D call. Germline V gene lookup returns CDR1 MNHEY and CDR2 SVGEGT. The CDR3 extends over 13 amino acids. The germline V and J ends were trimmed by 7 bases and 7 bases, with 16 bases remaining between them. CDR3 residues: CASKISPLGGYTF. In DNA, the CDR3 is TGTGCCAGCAAGATTAGCCCCCTGGGTGGCTACACCTTC.

The rearrangement uses TRBV3-1 and TRBJ2-1; 7 positions agree with TRBD2. The CDR3 extends over 16 amino acids. The J segment lost 4 bases and the V segment lost 0 bases, leaving 6 bases of the junction unmatched. Germline V gene data show CDR1 as LGHDT and CDR2 as YNNKEL (reference sequence). CDR3: CASSQDRASGYNEQFF. The CDR3 nucleotides read TGTGCCAGCAGCCAAGATCGGGCTAGCGGTTACAATGAGCAGTTCTTC.

This clonotype has ten or more counts. This chain links TRBV20-1 with TRBJ2-7; TRBD1 might be the D (6 bases). The CDR3 extends over 11 amino acids. Germline CDR1 and CDR2: DFQATT and SNEGSKA (reference sequence). With 6 bases removed from V and 3 bases from J, the gap between germline ends came to 9 bases. CDR3 sequence: CSAGQLYEQYF. The CDR3 DNA sequence: TGCAGTGCCGGACAGCTCTACGAGCAGTACTTC.

This clonotype was seen ten or more times. CDR3 coding DNA: TGTGCCAGCAGACCCGATTGGGGGCCTGGGGACACTGAAGCTTTCTTT. Its protein product is CASRPDWGPGDTEAFF. V and J are TRBV25-1 and TRBJ1-1; D is perhaps TRBD1 (6 bases). CDR1 and CDR2 from the germline V gene are MGHDK and SYGVNS. The ends were cut back, 6 bases at V and 3 bases at J, with 20 bases in the middle. The CDR3 has 16 residues.

This clonotype was picked up a small number of times. This chain joins TRBV9 and TRBJ1-5; D is ambiguous. The CDR3 covers 14 residues. Germline V gene lookup returns CDR1 SGDLS and CDR2 YYNGEE. Trimming left V 0 bases short and J 4 bases short, with 8 bases between. The CDR3 loop reads CASSVDSRNQPQHF. CDR3 nucleotide sequence: TGTGCCAGCAGCGTAGACTCGAGAAATCAGCCCCAGCATTTT.

This clonotype was detected many times. This chain uses TRBV5-1 with TRBJ2-3, with D tentatively TRBD2 (7 bases). Trimming removed 4 bases from V and 2 bases from J, with 14 bases in between. CDR1 SGHRS and CDR2 YFSETQ come from the germline V gene. The CDR3 consists of 15 residues. The CDR3 reads CASSTGGLPTDTQYF. As DNA, the CDR3 is TGCGCCAGCAGCACGGGGGGCTTACCCACAGATACGCAGTATTTT.